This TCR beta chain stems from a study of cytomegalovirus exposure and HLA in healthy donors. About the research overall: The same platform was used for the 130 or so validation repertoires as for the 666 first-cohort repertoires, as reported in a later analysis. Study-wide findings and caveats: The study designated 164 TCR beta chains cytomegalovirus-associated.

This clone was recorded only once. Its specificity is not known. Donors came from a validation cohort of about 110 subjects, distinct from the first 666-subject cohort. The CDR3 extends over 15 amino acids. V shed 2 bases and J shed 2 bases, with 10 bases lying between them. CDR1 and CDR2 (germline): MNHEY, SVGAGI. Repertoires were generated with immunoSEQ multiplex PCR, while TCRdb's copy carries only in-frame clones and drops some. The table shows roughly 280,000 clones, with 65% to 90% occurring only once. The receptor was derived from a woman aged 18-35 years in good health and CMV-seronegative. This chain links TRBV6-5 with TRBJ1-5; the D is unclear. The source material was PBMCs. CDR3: CASSYTSNRNQPQHF. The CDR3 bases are TGTGCCAGCAGTTACACCAGTAATCGCAATCAGCCCCAGCATTTT.